This TCR beta chain was captured by sequencing in a study of beta chain features in type 1 diabetes. Across the whole study: Researchers looked at fewer than 110 million sorted cells across all samples.

A sort by CD45RO/CCR7/CD25/CD127/CD95/CD27 yielded CD4+ naive, central memory, regulatory and stem cell-like memory cells. The germline V gene encodes CDR1 DFQATT and CDR2 SNEGSKA (reference sequence). Trimming removed 6 bases from V and 2 bases from J; junction bases left unmatched: 0. CDR3 length: 11 amino acids. The whole isolated RNA underwent reverse transcription, so sequencing captured expressed TCRB transcripts. TCRdb keeps only in-frame clones here, not all; method: immunoSEQ multiplex PCR. The table includes around 330,000 clones, about 10% detected once. With regard to this clone: Its target is not known. This CDR3 is also generated by other DNA sequences in the sample.

Notes on the study in general: Although PCR might favor shorter templates, it would do so equally in patients and controls.

The V call is TRBV20-1, the J call TRBJ1-2; 7 bases fit TRBD1. This TCR came from a woman aged 30 to 39 in good health. The material sequenced was naive CD4+ T cells from blood. The CDR3 here is CSAQGNYGYTF. As DNA, the CDR3 is TGCAGTGCACAGGGGAACTATGGCTACACCTTC.